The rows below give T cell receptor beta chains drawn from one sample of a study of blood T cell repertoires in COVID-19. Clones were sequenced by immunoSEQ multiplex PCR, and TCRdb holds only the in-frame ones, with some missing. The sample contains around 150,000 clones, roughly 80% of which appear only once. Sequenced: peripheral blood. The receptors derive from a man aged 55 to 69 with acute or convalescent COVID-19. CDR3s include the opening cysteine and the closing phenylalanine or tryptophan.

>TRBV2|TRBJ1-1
CASSEVRGNTEAFF
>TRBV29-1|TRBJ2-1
CSVVGGSYNEQFF
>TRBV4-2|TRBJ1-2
CASSPTFTGGDGYTF
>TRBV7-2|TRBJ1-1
CASSLARGREAFF
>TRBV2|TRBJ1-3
CASSEGQFPGNTIYF
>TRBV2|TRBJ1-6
CASRADSYNSPLHF
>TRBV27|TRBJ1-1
CASSPAGTANTEAFF
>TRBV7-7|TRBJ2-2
CASSARSNTGELFF
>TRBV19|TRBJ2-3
CASSAGQDTQYF
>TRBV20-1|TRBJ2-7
CSASPGQGTREQYF
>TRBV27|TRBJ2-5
CASSIELRGTQYF
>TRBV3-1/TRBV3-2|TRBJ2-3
CASSQFGGTGGRDTQYF
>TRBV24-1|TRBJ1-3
CATSDSGQGSNTIYF
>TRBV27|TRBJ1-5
CASRETGNRDQPQHF
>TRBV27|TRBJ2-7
CASSLGQGAYEQYF
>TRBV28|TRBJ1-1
CASSSWTDLEAFF
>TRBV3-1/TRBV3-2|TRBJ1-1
CASSQEYKGSGDWTNTEAFF
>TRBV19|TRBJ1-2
CASSIDSYGYTF
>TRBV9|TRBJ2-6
CASSGVTRQAISSGANVLTF
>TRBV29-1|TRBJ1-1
CSVPGGTEAFF
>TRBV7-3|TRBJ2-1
CASSLGGEQFF
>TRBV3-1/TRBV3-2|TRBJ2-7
CASSQVGGGTSVYEQYF
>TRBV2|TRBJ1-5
CASREGANSEPQHF
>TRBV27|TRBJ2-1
CASSSLAGGNEQFF
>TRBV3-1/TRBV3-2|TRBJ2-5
CASSQSRGGETQYF
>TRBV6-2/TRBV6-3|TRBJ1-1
CASSYSRAGGKTEAFF
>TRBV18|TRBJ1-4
CASSGQGNEKLFF
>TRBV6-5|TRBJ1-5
CASSLKPTGGQPQHF
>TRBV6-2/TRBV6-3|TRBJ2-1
CASSWGGGAYNEQFF
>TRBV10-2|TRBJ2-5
CASSSSETQYF
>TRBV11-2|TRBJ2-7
CASSSTLAYEQYF
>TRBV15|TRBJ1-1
CATSSEAGEAFF
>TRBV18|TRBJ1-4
CASSPGATNEKLFF
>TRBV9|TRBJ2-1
CASSDRTSGGAKDNEQFF
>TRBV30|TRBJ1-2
CAWSVRVSTTNYGYTF
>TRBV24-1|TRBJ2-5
CATSDPGQPKETQYF
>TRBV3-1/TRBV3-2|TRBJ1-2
CASSQVQGFGYTF